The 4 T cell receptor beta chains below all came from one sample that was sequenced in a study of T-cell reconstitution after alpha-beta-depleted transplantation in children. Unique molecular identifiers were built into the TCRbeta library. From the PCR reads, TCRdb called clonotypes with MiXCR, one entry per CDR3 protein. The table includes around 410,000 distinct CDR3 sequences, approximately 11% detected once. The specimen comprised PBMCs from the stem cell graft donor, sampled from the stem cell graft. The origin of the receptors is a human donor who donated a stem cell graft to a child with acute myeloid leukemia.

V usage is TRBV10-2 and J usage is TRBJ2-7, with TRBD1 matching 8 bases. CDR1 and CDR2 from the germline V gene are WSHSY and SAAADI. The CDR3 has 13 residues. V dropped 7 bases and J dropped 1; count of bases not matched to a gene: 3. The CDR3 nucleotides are TGCGCCAGCACTGGGACAGGATCCTACGAGCAGTACGTC. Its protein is CASTGTGSYEQYV.

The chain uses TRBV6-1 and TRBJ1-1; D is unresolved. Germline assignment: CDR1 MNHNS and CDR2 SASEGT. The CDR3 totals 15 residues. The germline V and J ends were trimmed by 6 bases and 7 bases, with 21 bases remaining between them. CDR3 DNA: TGTGCCAGCAGCCGCGGCGGGCAGGCTTCTTTTGAAGCTTTCTTT. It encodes CASSRGGQASFEAFF.

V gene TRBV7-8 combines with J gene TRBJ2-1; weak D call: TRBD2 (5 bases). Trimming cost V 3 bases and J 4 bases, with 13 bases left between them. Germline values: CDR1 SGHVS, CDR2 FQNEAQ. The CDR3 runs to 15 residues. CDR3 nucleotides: TGTGCCAGCAGCTTTGGTGTTCCGGGGTACAATGAGCAGTTCTTC. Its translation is CASSFGVPGYNEQFF.

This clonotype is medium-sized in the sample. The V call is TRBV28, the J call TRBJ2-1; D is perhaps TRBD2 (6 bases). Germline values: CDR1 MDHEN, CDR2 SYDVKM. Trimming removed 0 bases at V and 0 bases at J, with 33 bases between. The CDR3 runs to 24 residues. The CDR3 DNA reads TGTGCCAGCAGTTTATGGCGTCTGACCCATCCCCCCACTACTAGGAGGGGCTCCTACAATGAGCAGTTCTTC. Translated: CASSLWRLTHPPTTRRGSYNEQFF.